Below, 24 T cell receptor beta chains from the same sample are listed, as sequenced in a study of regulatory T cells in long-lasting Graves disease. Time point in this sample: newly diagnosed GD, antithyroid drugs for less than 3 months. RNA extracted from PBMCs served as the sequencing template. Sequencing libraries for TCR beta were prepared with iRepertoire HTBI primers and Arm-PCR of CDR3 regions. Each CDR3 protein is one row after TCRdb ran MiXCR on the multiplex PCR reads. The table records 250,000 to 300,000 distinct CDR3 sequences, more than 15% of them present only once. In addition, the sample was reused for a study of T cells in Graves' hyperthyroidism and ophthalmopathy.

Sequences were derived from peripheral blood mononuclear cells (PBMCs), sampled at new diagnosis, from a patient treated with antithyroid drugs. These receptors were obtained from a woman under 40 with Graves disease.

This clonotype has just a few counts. CDR3 DNA: TGTGCCAGCAGTTCGGGGCAGGGACGCTCCTACGAGCAGTACTTC. Translation: CASSSGQGRSYEQYF. The V gene is TRBV28, the J gene TRBJ2-7, with D possibly called TRBD1 or TRBD2 (5 bases each). Trimming removed 4 bases at V and 0 bases at J, with 13 bases between. CDR1 is MDHEN and CDR2 is SYDVKM in the germline V gene. CDR3 length: 15 residues.

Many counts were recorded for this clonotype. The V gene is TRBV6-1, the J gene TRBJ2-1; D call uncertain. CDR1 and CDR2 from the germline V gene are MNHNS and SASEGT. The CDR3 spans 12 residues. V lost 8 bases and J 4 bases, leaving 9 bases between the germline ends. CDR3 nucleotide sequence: TGTGCCAGCTCCGACTCGTACAATGAGCAGTTCTTC. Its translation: CASSDSYNEQFF.

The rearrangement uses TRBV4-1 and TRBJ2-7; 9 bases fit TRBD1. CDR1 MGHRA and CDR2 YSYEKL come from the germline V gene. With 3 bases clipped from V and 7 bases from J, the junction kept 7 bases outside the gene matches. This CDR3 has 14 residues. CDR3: CASSHTQGAGEQYF. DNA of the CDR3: TGCGCCAGCAGCCACACACAGGGGGCGGGGGAGCAGTACTTC.

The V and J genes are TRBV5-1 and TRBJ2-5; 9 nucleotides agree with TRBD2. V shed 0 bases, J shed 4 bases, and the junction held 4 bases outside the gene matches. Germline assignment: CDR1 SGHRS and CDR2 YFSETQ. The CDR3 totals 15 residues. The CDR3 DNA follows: TGCGCCAGCAGCTTGGGCCTAGCGGGGTTAGAGACCCAGTACTTC. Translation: CASSLGLAGLETQYF.

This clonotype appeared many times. The CDR3 nucleotides are TGCGCCAGCAGCCAGCCGGGACAGGCCTACGAGCAGTACTTC. Translation: CASSQPGQAYEQYF. The rearrangement joins TRBV4-1 to TRBJ2-7; 8 bases are a match to TRBD1. Per germline, CDR1 MGHRA and CDR2 YSYEKL. J lost 2 bases, V lost 3 bases, and 3 bases had no gene match. CDR3 size: 14 residues.

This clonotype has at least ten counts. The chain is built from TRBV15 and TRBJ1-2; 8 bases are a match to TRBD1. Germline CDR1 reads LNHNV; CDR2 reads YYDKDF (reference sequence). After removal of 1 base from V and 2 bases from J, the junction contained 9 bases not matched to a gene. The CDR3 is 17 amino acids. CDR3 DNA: TGTGCCACCAGCAGAGCCCAGACAGGGGATCCGAACTATGGCTACACCTTC. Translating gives CATSRAQTGDPNYGYTF.

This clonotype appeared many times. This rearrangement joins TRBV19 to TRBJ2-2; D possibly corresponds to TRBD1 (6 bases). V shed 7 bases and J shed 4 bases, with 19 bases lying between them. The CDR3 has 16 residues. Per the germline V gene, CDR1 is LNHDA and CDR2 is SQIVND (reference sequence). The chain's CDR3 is CASKQGGFVSTGELFF. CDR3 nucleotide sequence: TGTGCCAGTAAGCAAGGGGGATTCGTAAGCACCGGGGAGCTGTTTTTT.

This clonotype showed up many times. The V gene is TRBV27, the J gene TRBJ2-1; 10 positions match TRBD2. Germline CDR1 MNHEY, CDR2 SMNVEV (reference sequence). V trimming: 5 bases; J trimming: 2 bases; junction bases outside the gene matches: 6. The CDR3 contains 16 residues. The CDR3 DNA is TGTGCCAGCAGTCCCAGGGGACTAGCGCCCTACAATGAGCAGTTCTTC. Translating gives CASSPRGLAPYNEQFF.

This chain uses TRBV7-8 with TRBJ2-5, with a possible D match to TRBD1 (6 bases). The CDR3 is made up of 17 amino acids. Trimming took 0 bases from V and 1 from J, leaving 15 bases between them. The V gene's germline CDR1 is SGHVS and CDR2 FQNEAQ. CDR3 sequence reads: CASSLAQAGDLQETQYF. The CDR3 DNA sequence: TGTGCCAGCAGCTTAGCGCAGGCAGGGGACCTCCAAGAGACCCAGTACTTC.

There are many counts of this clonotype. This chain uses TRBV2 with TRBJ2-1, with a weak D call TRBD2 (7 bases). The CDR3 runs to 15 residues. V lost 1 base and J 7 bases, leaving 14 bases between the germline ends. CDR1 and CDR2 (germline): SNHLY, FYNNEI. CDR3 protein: CASSEGGGLGNEQFF. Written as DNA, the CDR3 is TGTGCCAGCAGTGAAGGGGGGGGGCTCGGGAATGAGCAGTTCTTC.

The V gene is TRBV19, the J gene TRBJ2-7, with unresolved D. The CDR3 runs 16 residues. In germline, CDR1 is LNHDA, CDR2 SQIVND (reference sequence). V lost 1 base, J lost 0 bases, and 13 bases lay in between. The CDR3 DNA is TGTGCCAGTAGTATAGCCACCAGTCCTAGCTCCTACGAGCAGTACTTC. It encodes CASSIATSPSSYEQYF.

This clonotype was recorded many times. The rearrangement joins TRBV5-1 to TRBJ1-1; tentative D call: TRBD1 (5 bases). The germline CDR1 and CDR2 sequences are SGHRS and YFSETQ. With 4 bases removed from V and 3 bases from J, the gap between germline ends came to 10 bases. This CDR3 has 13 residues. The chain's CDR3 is CASSERGDTEAFF. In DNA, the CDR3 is TGCGCCAGCAGCGAAAGGGGTGACACTGAAGCTTTCTTT.

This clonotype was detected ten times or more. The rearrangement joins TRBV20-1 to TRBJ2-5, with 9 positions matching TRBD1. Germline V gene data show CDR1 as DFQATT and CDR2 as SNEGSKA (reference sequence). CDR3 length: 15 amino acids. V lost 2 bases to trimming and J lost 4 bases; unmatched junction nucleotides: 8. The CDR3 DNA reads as TGCAGTGCTAGATCCCGGGACAGGGTCGGAGAGACCCAGTACTTC. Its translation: CSARSRDRVGETQYF.

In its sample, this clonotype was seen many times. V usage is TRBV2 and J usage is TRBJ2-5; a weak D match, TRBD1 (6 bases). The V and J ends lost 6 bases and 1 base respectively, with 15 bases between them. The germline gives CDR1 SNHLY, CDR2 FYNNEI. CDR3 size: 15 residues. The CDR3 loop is CASRPRDKPQETQYF. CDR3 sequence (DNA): TGTGCCAGCAGGCCACGGGACAAACCCCAAGAGACCCAGTACTTC.

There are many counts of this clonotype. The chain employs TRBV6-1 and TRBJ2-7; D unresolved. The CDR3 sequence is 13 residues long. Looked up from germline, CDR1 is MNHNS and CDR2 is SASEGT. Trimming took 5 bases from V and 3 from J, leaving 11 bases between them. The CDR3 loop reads CASSQTTVYEQYF. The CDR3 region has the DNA TGTGCCAGCAGTCAGACGACTGTCTACGAGCAGTACTTC.

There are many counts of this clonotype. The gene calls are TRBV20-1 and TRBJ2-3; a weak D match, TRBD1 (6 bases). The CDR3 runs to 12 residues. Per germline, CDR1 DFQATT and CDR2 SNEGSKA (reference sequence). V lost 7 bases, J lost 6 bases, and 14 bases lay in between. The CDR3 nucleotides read TGCAGTGGGACGACAGGTCAGGATACGCAGTATTTT. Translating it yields CSGTTGQDTQYF.

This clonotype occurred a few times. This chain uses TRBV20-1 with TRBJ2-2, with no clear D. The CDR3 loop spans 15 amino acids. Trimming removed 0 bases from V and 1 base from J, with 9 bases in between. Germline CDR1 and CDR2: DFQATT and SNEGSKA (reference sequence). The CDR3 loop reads CSARDKYRNTGELFF. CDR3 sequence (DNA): TGCAGTGCTAGAGATAAGTACCGGAACACCGGGGAGCTGTTTTTT.

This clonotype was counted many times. This CDR3 reads CASSLRMTEAFF. The CDR3 DNA reads TGTGCCAGCAGTTTAAGGATGACTGAAGCTTTCTTT. The chain has TRBV12-3 or TRBV12-4 and TRBJ1-1; D gene unclear. Trimming shortened V by 2 bases and J by 5 bases, and 6 bases separated the two germline ends. The CDR3 has 12 amino acids.

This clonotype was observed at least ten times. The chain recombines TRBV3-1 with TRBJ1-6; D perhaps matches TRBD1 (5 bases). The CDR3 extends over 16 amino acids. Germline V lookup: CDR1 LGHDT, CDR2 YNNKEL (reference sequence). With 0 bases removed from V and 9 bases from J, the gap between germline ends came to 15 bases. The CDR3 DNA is TGTGCCAGCAGCCAAGATCGGATCGGGGGTCCTTCACCCCTCCACTTT. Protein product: CASSQDRIGGPSPLHF. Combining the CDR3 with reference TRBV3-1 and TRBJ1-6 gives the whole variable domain DTAVSQTPKYLVTQMGNDKSIKCEQNLGHDTMYWYKQDSKKFLKIMFSYNNKELIINETVPNRFSPKSPDKAHLNLHINSLELGDSAVYFCASSQDRIGGPSPLHFGNGTRLTVT.

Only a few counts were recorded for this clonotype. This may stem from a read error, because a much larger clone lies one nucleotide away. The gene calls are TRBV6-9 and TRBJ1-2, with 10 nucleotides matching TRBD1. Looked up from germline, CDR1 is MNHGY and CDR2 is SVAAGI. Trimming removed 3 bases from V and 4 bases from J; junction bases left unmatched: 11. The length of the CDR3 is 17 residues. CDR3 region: CASSYFPPGQGCYGYTF. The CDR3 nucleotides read TGTGCCAGCAGTTACTTCCCCCCGGGACAGGGGTGCTATGGCTACACCTTC.

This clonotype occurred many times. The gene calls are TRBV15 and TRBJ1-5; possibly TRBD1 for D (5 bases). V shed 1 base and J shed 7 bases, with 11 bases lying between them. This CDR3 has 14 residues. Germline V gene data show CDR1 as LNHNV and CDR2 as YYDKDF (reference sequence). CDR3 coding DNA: TGTGCCACCAGCAGAGCAGGGTCAGAGCAGCCCCAGCATTTT. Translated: CATSRAGSEQPQHF.

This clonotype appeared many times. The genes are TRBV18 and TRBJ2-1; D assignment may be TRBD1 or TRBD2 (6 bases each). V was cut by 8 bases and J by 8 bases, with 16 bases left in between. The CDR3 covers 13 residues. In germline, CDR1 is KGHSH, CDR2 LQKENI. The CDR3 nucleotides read TGTGCCAGCACCCCCGGGGGCGGGGATGAGCAGTTCTTC. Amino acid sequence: CASTPGGGDEQFF.

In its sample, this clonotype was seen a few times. The CDR3 coding sequence is TGTGCTAGTGCTCTGACGACAGCGGACAGCAATGGCTACACCTTC. This translates into CASALTTADSNGYTF. The chain recombines TRBV12-5 with TRBJ1-2, with D possibly TRBD1 on 6 matching bases. With 7 bases removed from V and 6 bases from J, the gap between germline ends came to 21 bases. The CDR3 has 15 residues. The V gene's germline CDR1 is LGHNT and CDR2 FRNRAP. The variable domain in full, with the rest retrieved from reference TRBV12-5 and TRBJ1-2, is DARVTQTPRHKVTEMGQEVTMRCQPILGHNTVFWYRQTMMQGLELLAYFRNRAPLDDSGMPKDRFSAEMPDATLATLKIQPSEPRDSAVYFCASALTTADSNGYTFGSGTRLTVV.

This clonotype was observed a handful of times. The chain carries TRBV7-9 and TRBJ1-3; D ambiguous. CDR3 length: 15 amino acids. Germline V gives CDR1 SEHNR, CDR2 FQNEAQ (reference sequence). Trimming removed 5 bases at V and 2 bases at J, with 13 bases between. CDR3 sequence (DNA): TGTGCCAGCAGCCACCGACGGGCGGCTGGAAACACCATATATTTT. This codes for CASSHRRAAGNTIYF.